This T cell receptor beta chain was retrieved from a study of T cells in Graves' hyperthyroidism and ophthalmopathy. TCR beta CDR3 regions were amplified from RNA transcripts. Primed by the HTBI set, a first-round RT-PCR was run on the TCR CDR3. TCRdb called the multiplex PCR reads again in MiXCR, with one record for every CDR3 protein. The repertoire holds 400,000 to 600,000 distinct CDR3 sequences, with 15% to 20% as singletons. A few counts support this clonotype. Germline V gene lookup returns CDR1 DFQATT and CDR2 SNEGSKA (reference sequence). The length of the CDR3 is 15 residues. With V trimmed by 6 bases and J by 9 bases, 13 bases remained unmatched.

Sequenced sample: blood. This TCR came from a woman aged 25 to 39 with Graves' ophthalmopathy. The chain carries TRBV20-1 and TRBJ2-1; TRBD1 matches at 11 bases. The CDR3 protein is CSAKNWDRGLFEQFF. The CDR3 coding sequence is TGCAGTGCAAAAAACTGGGACAGGGGGTTATTTGAGCAGTTCTTC.